These 28 T cell receptor beta chains came from one sample sequenced in a study of blood T cell repertoires in COVID-19. Produced via immunoSEQ multiplex PCR; TCRdb's table is partial and in-frame only. Of some 140,000 clones listed, roughly 84% are singletons. The sequencing sample was made of PBMCs or T cells enriched from blood (not recorded which). The receptors come from a man aged 35-49 years with acute COVID-19.

This clone was recorded once. The V and J genes are TRBV9 and TRBJ2-2; D remains ambiguous. The germline V gene has CDR1 SGDLS and CDR2 YYNGEE. The CDR3 length is 15 residues. Trimming stripped 0 bases from V and 2 bases from J, with 8 bases between. CDR3 bases: TGTGCCAGCAGCGTAGACCCAGTAAACACCGGGGAGCTGTTTTTT. The encoded protein is CASSVDPVNTGELFF.

This rearrangement joins TRBV7-9 to TRBJ1-5; TRBD1 might be the D (6 bases). Germline values: CDR1 SEHNR, CDR2 FQNEAQ (reference sequence). CDR3 length: 17 residues. V lost 5 bases and J lost 1, with 18 bases in between. CDR3 DNA sequence: TGTGCCAGCAGCCCCCTCGTAGGGCAGGGGAGCAATCAGCCCCAGCATTTT. Residues: CASSPLVGQGSNQPQHF.

This chain joins TRBV5-1 and TRBJ2-3; D gene uncertain. The CDR3 is 15 amino acids. Looked up from germline, CDR1 is SGHRS and CDR2 is YFSETQ. The ends were cut back, 0 bases at V and 0 bases at J, with 8 bases in the middle. CDR3 protein: CASSLATISTDTQYF. The CDR3 nucleotides are TGCGCCAGCAGCTTGGCTACCATAAGCACAGATACGCAGTATTTT.

The chain employs TRBV5-6 and TRBJ2-7, with 11 bases aligning to TRBD1. V was clipped by 4 bases and J by 6 bases; unmatched bases: 9. The CDR3 is 15 residues long. Germline V gene data show CDR1 as SGHDT and CDR2 as YYEEEE. The CDR3 nucleotides are TGTGCCAGCAGCGTCCGGGACAGGGGGTTTCCCGAGCAGTACTTC. It translates to CASSVRDRGFPEQYF.

V gene TRBV19 combines with J gene TRBJ1-6; TRBD1 matches at 10 bases. Germline CDR1 is LNHDA and CDR2 is SQIVND (reference sequence). V shed 5 bases and J 8 bases; nucleotides not matched to a gene: 3. This CDR3 contains 14 residues. CDR3 region: CASSPDRGYSPLHF. CDR3 DNA: TGTGCCAGTAGTCCGGACAGGGGGTATTCACCCCTCCACTTT.

This clone was found once. V and J are TRBV3-1 (or the pseudogene TRBV3-2) and TRBJ1-1; 10 bases are a match to TRBD1. The CDR3 sequence is 18 residues long. CDR1 is LGHDT, CDR2 YNNKEL, per germline (reference sequence). J was trimmed by 0 bases and V by 4 bases; bases with no gene match: 11. As DNA, the CDR3 is TGTGCCAGCAGCCGCGGACAGGGGGAGGCATTCATGAACACTGAAGCTTTCTTT. It codes for CASSRGQGEAFMNTEAFF.

This sequence joins TRBV11-2 and TRBJ2-5, with D possibly being TRBD2 (7 bases). V lost 1 base and J lost 5, with 14 bases in between. CDR3 length: 15 amino acids. In germline, CDR1 is SGHAT, CDR2 FQNNGV. The CDR3 nucleotides read TGTGCCAGCAGCTTAGTAGGGGGGGCCGTCGAGACCCAGTACTTC. It encodes CASSLVGGAVETQYF.

The J gene is TRBJ2-1, the V gene TRBV21-1; the table gives TRBD1 as D, unverified against the DNA. TRBV21-1 constitutes a pseudogene. CDR3 length: 15 amino acids. The CDR3 loop reads CASSSRPAGDDEQFF. The DNA for the CDR3 is TGTGCCAGCAGCTCCCGACCGGCAGGGGACGATGAGCAGTTCTTC.

The chain recombines TRBV15 with TRBJ2-1; 11 positions match TRBD2. Germline CDR1 and CDR2: LNHNV and YYDKDF (reference sequence). This CDR3 is 18 amino acids long. Trimming took 1 base from V and 0 from J; bases not matched to a gene: 5. Here the CDR3 reads CATSRVSSGRISYNEQFF. The DNA of the CDR3 is TGTGCCACCAGCAGAGTGTCTAGCGGGAGGATCTCCTACAATGAGCAGTTCTTC.

The chain links TRBV19 to TRBJ2-7, with 9 bases matching TRBD1. Trimming cost V 5 bases and J 5 bases; bases outside gene matches: 13. Germline lookup yields CDR1 LNHDA and CDR2 SQIVND (reference sequence). The CDR3 extends over 16 amino acids. CDR3: CASSSFPGQGRNEQYF. The CDR3 DNA sequence: TGTGCCAGTAGTTCTTTTCCGGGACAGGGACGGAACGAGCAGTACTTC.

The J gene is TRBJ2-6, the V gene TRBV30, with D possibly being TRBD1 (7 bases). V lost 3 bases to trimming and J lost 0 bases, with 15 bases between them. The CDR3 runs 17 residues. Germline-derived CDR1 and CDR2 are GTSNPN and SVGIG (reference sequence). CDR3 residues: CAWRAGGSLSGANVLTF. The CDR3 DNA follows: TGTGCCTGGAGGGCAGGGGGGTCCCTCTCTGGGGCCAACGTCCTGACTTTC.

The chain couples TRBV29-1 to TRBJ2-6, with D perhaps TRBD2 (6 bases). The CDR3 contains 14 residues. Germline V gene sequence: CDR1 SQVTM, CDR2 ANQGSEA. V lost 6 bases, J lost 2 bases, and 11 bases lay in between. CDR3 nucleotides: TGCAGCGTGGACCGCGGGGCTGGGGCCAACGTCCTGACTTTC. Its protein product is CSVDRGAGANVLTF.

This clone was recorded a few times. The V gene is TRBV10-2, the J gene TRBJ1-5, with D tentatively TRBD1 (5 bases). Trimming removed 2 bases from V and 0 bases from J, with 8 bases in between. Germline V gives CDR1 WSHSY, CDR2 SAAADI. CDR3 length: 15 amino acids. The CDR3 here is CASSEGGDSNQPQHF. In nucleotides, the CDR3 is TGCGCCAGCAGTGAGGGAGGGGATAGCAATCAGCCCCAGCATTTT.

V gene TRBV9 combines with J gene TRBJ2-3, with D unclear. The V end lost 2 bases, the J end lost 6 bases, and 10 bases lay between the germline ends. Germline CDR1 and CDR2: SGDLS and YYNGEE. CDR3 length equals 13 residues. DNA for the CDR3: TGTGCCAGCAGCGTGCCTAGTTCGGATACGCAGTATTTT. It is translated as CASSVPSSDTQYF.

This clone was detected once. The rearrangement links TRBV5-1 to TRBJ2-1, with 10 bases that match TRBD1. Trimming cost V 4 bases and J 3 bases; bases outside gene matches: 4. The CDR3 consists of 15 residues. Looked up from germline, CDR1 is SGHRS and CDR2 is YFSETQ. The CDR3 loop is CASSLRTGGYNEQFF. The DNA of the CDR3 is TGCGCCAGCAGCCTAAGGACAGGGGGCTACAATGAGCAGTTCTTC.

The J gene is TRBJ1-2, the V gene TRBV19; 7 nucleotides agree with TRBD1. V dropped 6 bases and J dropped 8; count of bases not matched to a gene: 9. This CDR3 region has 13 residues. From germline, CDR1 is LNHDA and CDR2 SQIVND (reference sequence). This CDR3 reads CASRGGQGSGYTF. CDR3 bases: TGTGCCAGTAGAGGGGGCCAGGGGTCGGGCTACACCTTC.

V usage is TRBV28 and J usage is TRBJ2-3; 7 bases are a match to TRBD2. Germline assignment: CDR1 MDHEN and CDR2 SYDVKM. The CDR3 contains 13 residues. V lost 5 bases, J lost 2 bases, and 1 base stayed unmatched. CDR3: CASSGRATDTQYF. The CDR3, as DNA: TGTGCCAGCAGTGGGAGGGCCACAGATACGCAGTATTTT.

The V and J genes are TRBV4-1 and TRBJ2-1, with TRBD1 matching 8 bases. The CDR3 is 16 amino acids. In germline, CDR1 is MGHRA, CDR2 YSYEKL. The J segment lost 10 bases and the V segment lost 4 bases, leaving 15 bases of the junction unmatched. The CDR3 DNA is TGCGCCAGCAGCCCCGGCCCCGTACAGGGGGTAGGAGAGCAGTTCTTC. It is translated as CASSPGPVQGVGEQFF.

The rearrangement uses TRBV6-5 and TRBJ1-1, with TRBD1 as a possible D gene (6 bases). The CDR3 loop spans 13 amino acids. Trimming cost V 5 bases and J 3 bases, with 10 bases left between them. Germline lookup yields CDR1 MNHEY and CDR2 SVGAGI. The CDR3 spells CASSPQGHTEAFF. In DNA, the CDR3 is TGTGCCAGCAGTCCCCAGGGGCACACTGAAGCTTTCTTT.

This chain uses TRBV5-1 with TRBJ2-7; D is possibly TRBD1 (5 bases). Germline-derived CDR1 and CDR2 are SGHRS and YFSETQ. The CDR3 totals 16 residues. The V end was cut by 0 bases, the J end by 7 bases, with 20 bases between. The CDR3 loop is CASSLDYRDKQAEQYF. DNA for the CDR3: TGCGCCAGCAGCTTGGACTACCGAGATAAACAGGCGGAGCAGTACTTC.

The chain uses TRBV28 and TRBJ1-2, with 7 positions matching TRBD1. CDR1 MDHEN and CDR2 SYDVKM come from the germline V gene. The V gene end was trimmed by 6 bases and the J gene end by 4 bases; junction bases not matched to a gene: 8. The CDR3 sequence is 14 residues long. The CDR3, as DNA: TGTGCCAGCAGGGATAGGGGGCGAGGCTATGGCTACACCTTC. Translating it yields CASRDRGRGYGYTF.

The chain carries TRBV3-1 (or the pseudogene TRBV3-2) and TRBJ2-1; 8 nucleotides line up with TRBD1. Per the germline V gene, CDR1 is LGHDT and CDR2 is YNNKEL (reference sequence). This CDR3 is built from 13 residues. The V and J ends lost 1 base and 16 bases, in that order; junction bases with no gene match: 9. The CDR3 coding sequence is TGTGCCAGCAGCCAAGCCCCCAGGGGGCCACGATTCTTC. Translation: CASSQAPRGPRFF.

This sequence joins TRBV7-9 and TRBJ1-3, with D unclear. Trimming removed 1 base at V and 1 base at J, with 8 bases between. The CDR3 is made up of 15 amino acids. Germline V lookup: CDR1 SEHNR, CDR2 FQNEAQ (reference sequence). The CDR3 nucleotides are TGTGCCAGCAGCTTAGTGGGGAGTTCTGGAAACACCATATATTTT. It translates to CASSLVGSSGNTIYF. The whole variable domain, filled in from reference TRBV7-9 and TRBJ1-3, reads DTGVSQNPRHKITKRGQNVTFRCDPISEHNRLYWYRQTLGQGPEFLTYFQNEAQLEKSRLLSDRFSAERPKGSFSTLEIQRTEQGDSAMYLCASSLVGSSGNTIYFGEGSWLTVV.

This clone has just one count. The genes are TRBV2 and TRBJ1-5, with a tentative D call TRBD1 (6 bases). V was shortened by 1 base and J by 1 base, with 8 bases between the two germline ends. The CDR3 runs 15 residues. Germline V gives CDR1 SNHLY, CDR2 FYNNEI. In DNA, the CDR3 is TGTGCCAGCAGTGAAGGCAGGGGCAGCAATCAGCCCCAGCATTTT. This gives the protein CASSEGRGSNQPQHF.

The rearrangement joins TRBV5-8 to TRBJ2-7; maybe TRBD2 (6 bases). Germline lookup yields CDR1 SGHTS and CDR2 YDEGEE. The CDR3 sequence is 12 residues long. The CDR3 region is CGGGELYYEQYF. In nucleotides, the CDR3 is TGTGGCGGAGGGGAGTTGTACTACGAGCAGTACTTC.

This chain links TRBV29-1 with TRBJ2-3; D is possibly TRBD2 (5 bases). This CDR3 is built from 15 residues. Germline loops: CDR1 SQVTM, CDR2 ANQGSEA. V lost 7 bases to trimming and J lost 2 bases, with 19 bases between them. CDR3 sequence reads: CSARRSGVFTDTQYF. Here the CDR3 DNA reads TGCAGCGCCCGCCGGAGCGGCGTCTTCACAGATACGCAGTATTTT.

The count of this clone is one. This chain connects TRBV29-1 to TRBJ1-1, with 7 bases that match TRBD1. J gave up 1 base and V 6 bases, and 2 bases lay outside the gene matches. The length of the CDR3 is 12 residues. CDR1 SQVTM and CDR2 ANQGSEA come from the germline V gene. The CDR3 DNA reads TGCAGCGTACGGACAGGGAACACTGAAGCTTTCTTT. This translates into CSVRTGNTEAFF.

The V gene is TRBV4-1, the J gene TRBJ2-5; no definite D call. Germline CDR1 is MGHRA and CDR2 is YSYEKL. This CDR3 is 17 amino acids long. V was pared by 1 base and J by 5 bases, with 20 bases between. This CDR3 reads CASSQVPVWAVRETQYF. DNA for the CDR3: TGCGCCAGCAGCCAAGTCCCGGTGTGGGCCGTCCGGGAGACCCAGTACTTC.